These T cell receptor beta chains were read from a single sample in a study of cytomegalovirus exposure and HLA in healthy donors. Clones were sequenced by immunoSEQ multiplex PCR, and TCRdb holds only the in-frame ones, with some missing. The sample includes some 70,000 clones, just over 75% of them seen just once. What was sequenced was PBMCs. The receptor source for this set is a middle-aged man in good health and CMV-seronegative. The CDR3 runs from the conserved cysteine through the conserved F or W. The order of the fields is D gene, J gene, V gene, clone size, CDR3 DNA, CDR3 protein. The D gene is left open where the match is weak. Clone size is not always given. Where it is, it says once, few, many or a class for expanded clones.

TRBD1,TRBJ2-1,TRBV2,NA,TGTGCCAGCAGTTACAGGGGGCTTAATGAGCAGTTCTTC,CASSYRGLNEQFF
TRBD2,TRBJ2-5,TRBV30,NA,TGTGCCTGGAGTGTATCTTACTCACGGGGCCGGCGGGAGGAGACCCAGTACTTC,CAWSVSYSRGRREETQYF
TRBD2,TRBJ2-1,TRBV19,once,TGTGCCAGTAGTAGGAGGACTAGCGGGAGCTCCTACAATGAGCAGTTCTTC,CASSRRTSGSSYNEQFF
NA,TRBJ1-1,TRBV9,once,TGTGCCAGCAGTCCCTCGGGGAGGATGAACACTGAAGCTTTCTTT,CASSPSGRMNTEAFF
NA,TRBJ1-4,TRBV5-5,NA,TGTGCCAGCAGCTTGGGAGCTAATGAAAAACTGTTTTTT,CASSLGANEKLFF
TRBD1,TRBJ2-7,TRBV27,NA,TGTGCCAGCAGTTTATATCCGGGACAGGGGGCTTACGAGCAGTACTTC,CASSLYPGQGAYEQYF
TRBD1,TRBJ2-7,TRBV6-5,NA,TGTGCCAGCAGCCGGGACAGAACCTACGAGCAGTACTTC,CASSRDRTYEQYF
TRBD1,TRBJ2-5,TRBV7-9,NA,TGTGCCAGCAGCTCCCCGCTGGGACAGGGCTTGTTAGAGACCCAGTACTTC,CASSSPLGQGLLETQYF
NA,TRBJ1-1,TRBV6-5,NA,TGTGCCAGCCAAAGGGGCAAGTCGAACACTGAAGCTTTCTTT,CASQRGKSNTEAFF
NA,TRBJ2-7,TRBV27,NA,TGTGCCAGCAGTTTATTAGGCCAGGGGAACGAGCAGTACTTC,CASSLLGQGNEQYF
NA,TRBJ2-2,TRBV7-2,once,TGTGCCAGCAGCTTAAACGCAGCGGTCGGGGAGCTGTTTTTT,CASSLNAAVGELFF
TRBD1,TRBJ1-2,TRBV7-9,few,TGTGCCAGCAGCAAGGACAGGGAGGTCTATGGCTACACCTTC,CASSKDREVYGYTF
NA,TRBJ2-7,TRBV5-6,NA,TGTGCCAGCAGCTTGGGGGGGCCCCATCTCGAGCAGTACTTC,CASSLGGPHLEQYF
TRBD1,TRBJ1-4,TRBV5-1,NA,TGCGCCAGCAGCTTTTGGCAGGGGGATGAAAAACTGTTTTTT,CASSFWQGDEKLFF
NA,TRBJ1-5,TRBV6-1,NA,TGTGCCAGCAGAATGGTGGCAGGTCAGCCCCAGCATTTT,CASRMVAGQPQHF
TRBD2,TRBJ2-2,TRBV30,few,TGTGCCTGGAGTGTCCCGGGGGGAGGCACCGGGGAGCTGTTTTTT,CAWSVPGGGTGELFF
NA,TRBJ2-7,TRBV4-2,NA,TGTGCCAGCAGCCAAGAGGGCAGGGGAGGGCTGAGCGACGAGCAGTACTTC,CASSQEGRGGLSDEQYF
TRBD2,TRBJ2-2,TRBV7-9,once,TGTGCCAGCAGTCGCGGGGGGGCCGACGGGGAGCTGTTTTTT,CASSRGGADGELFF
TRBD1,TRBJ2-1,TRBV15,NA,TGTGCCACCAGCAGTCCCGGGACAGGGGGTTATGAGCAGTTCTTC,CATSSPGTGGYEQFF
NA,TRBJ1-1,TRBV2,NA,TGTGCCAGCATGGGGGGGTTGAGAACTGAAGCTTTCTTT,CASMGGLRTEAFF
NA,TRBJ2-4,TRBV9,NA,TGTGCCAGCAGCGTAGGATGGGGGGTCAGTGCCCCCGGGGAAAACATTCAGTACTTC,CASSVGWGVSAPGENIQYF
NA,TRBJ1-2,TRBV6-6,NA,TGTGCCAGCAGTTACGGGGCGGGGGCGAACTATGGCTACACCTTC,CASSYGAGANYGYTF
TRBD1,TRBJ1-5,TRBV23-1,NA,TGCGCCAGCAGTCAATCCGGGACAGGGCCCGATAGCAATCAGCCCCAGCATTTT,CASSQSGTGPDSNQPQHF
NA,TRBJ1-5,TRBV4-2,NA,TGTGCCAGCAGCCAAGACAGGTTAAGCAATCAGCCCCAGCATTTT,CASSQDRLSNQPQHF
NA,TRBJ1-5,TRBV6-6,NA,TGTGCCATAGCTAGTCCAAATATCAATCAGCCCCAGCATTTT,CAIASPNINQPQHF
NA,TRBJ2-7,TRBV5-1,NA,TGCGCCAGCAGCTTGGTCGTACAGGGTTACGAGCAGTACTTC,CASSLVVQGYEQYF
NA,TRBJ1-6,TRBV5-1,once,TGCGCCAGCAGCTTGGAGGGGGACGGTAATTCACCCCTCCACTTT,CASSLEGDGNSPLHF
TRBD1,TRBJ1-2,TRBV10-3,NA,TGTGCCATCAGTGGGACAGGCAGGAGGGATGGCTACACCTTC,CAISGTGRRDGYTF
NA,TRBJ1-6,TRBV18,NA,TGTGCCAGCTCCAACTCGGGGGAACGTTCACCCCTCCACTTT,CASSNSGERSPLHF
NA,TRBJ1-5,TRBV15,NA,TGTGCCACCAGCAGAGACAGGGATAAGTCTCAGCCCCAGCATTTT,CATSRDRDKSQPQHF
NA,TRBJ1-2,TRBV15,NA,TGTGCCACCAGCAGAGGACAGACCTATGGCTACACCTTC,CATSRGQTYGYTF
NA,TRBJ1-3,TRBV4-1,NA,TGCGCCAGCAGCGCACAGGGTTCTGGAAACACCATATATTTT,CASSAQGSGNTIYF
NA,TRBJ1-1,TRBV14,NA,TGTGCCAGCAGCCAAGGACTGAGGGCTGCTTTCTTT,CASSQGLRAAFF
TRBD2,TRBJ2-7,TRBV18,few,TGTGCCAGCTCAAAGACTAGCGGGGAATACGAGCAGTACTTC,CASSKTSGEYEQYF
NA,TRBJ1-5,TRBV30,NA,TGTGCCTGGAACAATGATAGCAATCAGCCCCAGCATTTT,CAWNNDSNQPQHF
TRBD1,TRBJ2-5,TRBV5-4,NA,TGTGCCAGCAGCAGGAAACAGGGGACAGAGACCCAGTACTTC,CASSRKQGTETQYF
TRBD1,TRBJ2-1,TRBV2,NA,TGTGCCAGCAGCGACAGGACAGGGAAGCAGTTCTTC,CASSDRTGKQFF
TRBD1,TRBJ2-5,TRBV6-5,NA,TGTGCCAGCAATGGACAGGAGAAAGAGACCCAGTACTTC,CASNGQEKETQYF
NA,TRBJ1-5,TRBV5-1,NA,TGCGCCAGCAGCCGGAACGGGAATCAGCCCCAGCATTTT,CASSRNGNQPQHF
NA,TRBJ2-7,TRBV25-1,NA,TGTGCCAGCAGTCCAAATAGGCGGCGCCGGCTGACCTACGAGCAGTACTTC,CASSPNRRRRLTYEQYF
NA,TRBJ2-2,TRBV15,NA,TGTGCCACCAGCAGAGACAGGGTGGACGGGGAGCTGTTTTTT,CATSRDRVDGELFF
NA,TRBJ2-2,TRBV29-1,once,TGCAGCGGCCTTAGACAGGACACCGGGGAGCTGTTTTTT,CSGLRQDTGELFF
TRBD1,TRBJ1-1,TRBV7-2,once,TGTGCCAGCAGCCCCGGGACAGCCCACCCTGAAGCTTTCTTT,CASSPGTAHPEAFF
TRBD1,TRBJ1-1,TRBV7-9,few,TGTGCCAGCAGCCTAGGACAGGGGATTGAAGCTTTCTTT,CASSLGQGIEAFF
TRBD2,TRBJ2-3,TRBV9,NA,TGTGCCAGCAGCCCGACTAGCGGGGGCCCTGGGGGGGATACGCAGTATTTT,CASSPTSGGPGGDTQYF
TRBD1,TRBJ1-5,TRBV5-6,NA,TGTGCCAGCAGCTTGGGGGGGACAGCTAAGAATCAGCCCCAGCATTTT,CASSLGGTAKNQPQHF
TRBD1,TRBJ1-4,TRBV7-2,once,TGTGCCAGCAGCTCCCCAGGGGGCACTGAAAAACTGTTTTTT,CASSSPGGTEKLFF
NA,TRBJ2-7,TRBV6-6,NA,TGTGCCAGCAGTGGTTTTGGGGGGACCTACGAGCAGTACTTC,CASSGFGGTYEQYF
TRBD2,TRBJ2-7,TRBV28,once,TGTGCCAGCAGGACTAGCGGGAGTTACGAGCAGTACTTC,CASRTSGSYEQYF
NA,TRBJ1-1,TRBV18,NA,TGTGCCAGCTCGAGGGACACCAACACTGAAGCTTTCTTT,CASSRDTNTEAFF
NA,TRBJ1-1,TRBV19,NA,TGTGCCAGTAGTATGGCACTGAACACTGAAGCTTTCTTT,CASSMALNTEAFF
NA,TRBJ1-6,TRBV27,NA,TGTGCCAGCAGTTTCGGACAGAAGAATTCACCCCTCCACTTT,CASSFGQKNSPLHF
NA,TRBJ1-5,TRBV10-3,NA,TGTGCCATCAGTGAAGGAGGGAATAGCAATCAGCCCCAGCATTTT,CAISEGGNSNQPQHF
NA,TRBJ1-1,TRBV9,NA,TGTGCCAGCAGCCCAAGTAGGGGCCGTACTGAAGCTTTCTTT,CASSPSRGRTEAFF
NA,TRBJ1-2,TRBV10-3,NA,TGTGCCATCAGTGGGACAGTCTATGGCTACACCTTC,CAISGTVYGYTF
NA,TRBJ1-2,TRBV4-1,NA,TGCGCCAGCAGCCAAATGACAACCACCGAGGGCTACACCTTC,CASSQMTTTEGYTF
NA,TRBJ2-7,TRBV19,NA,TGTGCCAGTAGTTTAATACACAGTGCCGAGCAGTACTTC,CASSLIHSAEQYF
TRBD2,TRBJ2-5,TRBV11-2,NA,TGTGCCAGCAGCACACCTAGCGGGAGCTTGGAACAGACCCAGTACTTC,CASSTPSGSLEQTQYF